This T cell receptor (beta chain) comes out of a study of tissue T cells after allogeneic stem cell transplantation. Study-wide results and caveats: Anatomically similar tissues had similar TCR repertoires within each patient. The patient cohort was small and clinically heterogeneous, with limited sampling depth.

This CDR3 spans 12 amino acids. V was trimmed by 3 bases and J by 0 bases, leaving 3 bases between them. CDR1 NNHDY and CDR2 SYVADS come from the germline V gene. Method: immunoSEQ multiplex PCR; TCRdb's copy keeps in-frame clones and lacks some. In the table there are 15,000 to 20,000 clones, about 70% of which are singletons. This clone was recorded once. What it binds is not known. Genes and germline come from the mouse. The CDR3 end lies 1 residue beyond the end of the read and is filled in from the germline J gene. Other DNA variants within this sample encode the same CDR3. Material: spleen. This TCR derives from a female BALB/c mouse in good health. The strain's MHC: H2-d. This chain connects TRBV13-3 to TRBJ1-2; D ambiguous. The CDR3: CASSAANSDYTF. CDR3 bases read: TGTGCCAGCAGTGCAGCAAACTCCGACTACACC.